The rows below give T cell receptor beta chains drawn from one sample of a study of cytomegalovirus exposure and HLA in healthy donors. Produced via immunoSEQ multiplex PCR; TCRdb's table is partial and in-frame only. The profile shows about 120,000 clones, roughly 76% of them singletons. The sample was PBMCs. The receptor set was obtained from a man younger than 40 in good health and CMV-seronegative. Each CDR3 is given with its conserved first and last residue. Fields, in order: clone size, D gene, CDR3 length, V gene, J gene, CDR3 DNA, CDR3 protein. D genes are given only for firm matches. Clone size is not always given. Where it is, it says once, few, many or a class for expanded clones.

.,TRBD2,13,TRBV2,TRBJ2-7,TGTGCCAGCAGGCCCGGGACTACCGGGGCCCAGTACTTC,CASRPGTTGAQYF
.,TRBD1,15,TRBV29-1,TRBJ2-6,TGCAGCGTCCTGGGACAGGGGGCTGGGGCCAACGGCCTGACTTTC,CSVLGQGAGANGLTF
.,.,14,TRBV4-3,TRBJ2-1,TGCGCCAGCAGCCAAGCCCGAGGGGGGGTTGAGCAGTTCTTC,CASSQARGGVEQFF
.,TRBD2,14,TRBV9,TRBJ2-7,TGTGCCAGCAGCGTCGGGACTAGTCTATCCGAGCAGTACTTC,CASSVGTSLSEQYF
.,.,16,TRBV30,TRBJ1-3,TGTGCCTGGAGTGTACTGGGAGGGAGCTCTGGAAACACCATATATTTT,CAWSVLGGSSGNTIYF
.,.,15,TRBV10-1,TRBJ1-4,TGCGCCAGCAGCCCCAATTTAGGGGCTAATGAAAAACTGTTTTTT,CASSPNLGANEKLFF
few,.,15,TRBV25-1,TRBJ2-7,TGTGCCAGCAGTGACCGGCCAGGGGGGCCCTACGAGCAGTACTTC,CASSDRPGGPYEQYF
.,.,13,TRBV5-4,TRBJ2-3,TGTGCCAGCAGCCCTACCGTCGGGGATACGCAGTATTTT,CASSPTVGDTQYF
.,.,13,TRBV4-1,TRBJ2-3,TGCGCCAGCAGCCAAGACGGGTCGGCAGGGCCGTATTTT,CASSQDGSAGPYF
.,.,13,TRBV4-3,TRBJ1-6,TGCGCCAGCAGCCGGAGTTCAGGGGCACCCCTCCACTTT,CASSRSSGAPLHF
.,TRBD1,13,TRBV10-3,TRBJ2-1,TGTGCCATCAGGACAGGGGAACACAATGAGCAGTTCTTC,CAIRTGEHNEQFF
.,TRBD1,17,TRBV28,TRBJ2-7,TGTGCCAGCAGTTCAACCGCGCCAGACAGGGTAGGAGACGAGCAGTACTTC,CASSSTAPDRVGDEQYF
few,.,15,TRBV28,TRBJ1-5,TGTGCGAGCGTCCGGGGAGGGCAGGGCAATCAGCCCCAGCATTTT,CASVRGGQGNQPQHF